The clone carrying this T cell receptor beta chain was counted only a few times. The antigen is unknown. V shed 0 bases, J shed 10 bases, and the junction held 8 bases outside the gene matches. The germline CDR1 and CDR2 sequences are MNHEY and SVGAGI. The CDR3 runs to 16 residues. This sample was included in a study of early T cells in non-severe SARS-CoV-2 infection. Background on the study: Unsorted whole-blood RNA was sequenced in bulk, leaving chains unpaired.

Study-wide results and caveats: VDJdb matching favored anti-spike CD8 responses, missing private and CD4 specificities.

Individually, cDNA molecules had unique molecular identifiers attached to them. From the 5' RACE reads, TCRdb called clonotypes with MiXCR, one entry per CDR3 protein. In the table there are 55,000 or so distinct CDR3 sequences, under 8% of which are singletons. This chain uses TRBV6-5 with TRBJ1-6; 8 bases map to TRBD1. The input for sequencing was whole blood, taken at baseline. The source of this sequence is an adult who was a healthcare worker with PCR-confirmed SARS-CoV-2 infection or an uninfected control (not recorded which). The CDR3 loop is CASSYSIQGARSPLHF. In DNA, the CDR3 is TGTGCCAGCAGTTACTCGATTCAGGGGGCAAGGTCACCCCTCCACTTT.